These 3 T cell receptor beta chains came from one sample sequenced in a study of T cell responses to AZD1222 COVID-19 vaccine. The protocol was immunoSEQ multiplex PCR, while the TCRdb copy is restricted to in-frame clones and leaves out a portion. This table holds approximately 81,000 clones, about 83% found once. The sequencing used peripheral blood, collected 28 days after the second AZD1222 dose. The receptors were sampled from an adult who received the AZD1222 COVID-19 vaccine.

This clone was recorded once. The V and J genes are TRBV28 and TRBJ2-1; tentative D call: TRBD2 (5 bases). V was trimmed by 5 bases and J by 6 bases, leaving 17 bases between them. This CDR3 contains 15 residues. Germline-derived CDR1 and CDR2 are MDHEN and SYDVKM. The CDR3 is CASSPSSTPSNEQFF. Here the CDR3 DNA reads TGTGCCAGCAGTCCATCTAGCACCCCTAGCAATGAGCAGTTCTTC.

This clone was recorded a few times. The sample holds other DNA sequences that translate to the same CDR3. This rearrangement joins TRBV6-5 to TRBJ1-5, with no clear D. Germline loops: CDR1 MNHEY, CDR2 SVGAGI. This CDR3 is 13 amino acids long. Trimming cost V 3 bases and J 4 bases, with 7 bases left between them. CDR3 residues: CASSYSSNQPQHF. Here the CDR3 DNA reads TGTGCCAGCAGTTATAGTTCTAATCAGCCCCAGCATTTT.

The chain combines TRBV5-4 with TRBJ1-2; tentatively, D is TRBD1 (6 bases). Germline lookup yields CDR1 SGHNT and CDR2 YYREEE (reference sequence). This CDR3 is built from 13 residues. The V end was cut by 2 bases, the J end by 8 bases, with 13 bases between. The chain's CDR3 is CASSFTGIRGYTF. DNA of the CDR3: TGTGCCAGCAGCTTTACAGGGATCCGGGGCTACACCTTC.